Shown below are 12 T cell receptor beta chains from a single sample sequenced in a study of cytomegalovirus exposure and HLA in healthy donors. Amplification used 60 Vbeta primers and 13 Jbeta primers. Assay used: immunoSEQ multiplex PCR; TCRdb lists only in-frame clones, some missing. The repertoire consists of 160,000 or so clones, with roughly 78% occurring once and the leading ten covering approximately 3.1%. Material for sequencing was PBMCs. Receptors were obtained from a woman aged 40-49 years in good health and CMV-seronegative.

The V call is TRBV7-9, the J call TRBJ2-3, with D possibly being TRBD1 (5 bases). The length of the CDR3 is 15 residues. Germline V gene data show CDR1 as SEHNR and CDR2 as FQNEAQ (reference sequence). The V end was cut by 0 bases, the J end by 4 bases, with 11 bases between. As DNA, the CDR3 is TGTGCCAGCAGCTTAGCGCGGCAGGGCGCAGATACGCAGTATTTT. Its translation: CASSLARQGADTQYF.

The chain carries TRBV11-2 and TRBJ2-5; the match to TRBD2 covers 8 bases. The CDR3 consists of 12 residues. Germline V gene data show CDR1 as SGHAT and CDR2 as FQNNGV. V was pared by 8 bases and J by 5 bases, with 4 bases of the junction left unmatched. The CDR3 spells CASGTGGETQYF. CDR3 DNA sequence: TGTGCCAGCGGTACGGGGGGGGAGACCCAGTACTTC.

The gene calls are TRBV2 and TRBJ2-7; TRBD1 matches at 7 bases. This CDR3 comprises 16 residues. With V trimmed by 4 bases and J by 2 bases, 11 bases remained unmatched. CDR1 and CDR2 (germline): SNHLY, FYNNEI. CDR3 region: CASSVGRGQPPYEQYF. The DNA for the CDR3 is TGTGCCAGCAGTGTAGGTAGGGGGCAACCCCCCTACGAGCAGTACTTC.

V is TRBV5-1 and J is TRBJ2-5, with TRBD1 identical over 10 bases. This CDR3 contains 15 residues. Per germline, CDR1 SGHRS and CDR2 YFSETQ. The ends lost 4 bases at V and 1 base at J; junction bases unmatched: 4. The CDR3 region is CASSIGDRGQETQYF. As DNA, the CDR3 is TGCGCCAGCAGCATCGGGGACAGGGGCCAAGAGACCCAGTACTTC. Together with reference TRBV5-1 and TRBJ2-5, the CDR3 gives the full variable domain: KAGVTQTPRYLIKTRGQQVTLSCSPISGHRSVSWYQQTPGQGLQFLFEYFSETQRNKGNFPGRFSGRQFSNSRSEMNVSTLELGDSALYLCASSIGDRGQETQYFGPGTRLLVL.

This chain joins TRBV6-5 and TRBJ2-2; no definite D call. V lost 3 bases and J 1 base, leaving 9 bases between the germline ends. This CDR3 contains 15 residues. The germline CDR1 and CDR2 sequences are MNHEY and SVGAGI. As DNA, the CDR3 is TGTGCCAGCAGTTATTACCCTAAGAACACCGGGGAGCTGTTTTTT. It translates to CASSYYPKNTGELFF.

The V call is TRBV11-1, the J call TRBJ2-1; 8 nucleotides line up with TRBD2. J gave up 5 bases and V 5 bases, and 11 bases lay outside the gene matches. The CDR3 loop spans 16 amino acids. Germline V CDR1 and CDR2: SGHAT, FQDESV (reference sequence). The CDR3 nucleotides read TGTGCCAGCAGCGCCCGACTAGCGCACACACACAATGAGCAGTTCTTC. As protein: CASSARLAHTHNEQFF.

CDR3 DNA sequence: TGTGCCAGCGGCAGGAACGAATACGAGCAGTACTTC. Translation gives CASGRNEYEQYF. The chain couples TRBV11-2 to TRBJ2-7; D ambiguous. Germline V CDR1 and CDR2: SGHAT, FQNNGV. The CDR3 loop spans 12 amino acids. V shed 8 bases and J shed 4 bases, with 12 bases lying between them.

About this clone itself: The same CDR3 can be traced to other DNA sequences in this sample. The rearrangement links TRBV5-1 to TRBJ2-7; TRBD1 aligns across 10 bases. The CDR3 contains 15 residues. CDR1 and CDR2 from the germline V gene are SGHRS and YFSETQ. The trim removed 4 bases at V and 4 bases at J, leaving 8 bases unmatched. The CDR3 region is CASSRDGQGGYEQYF. The CDR3 nucleotides are TGCGCCAGCAGCAGAGACGGACAGGGGGGGTACGAGCAGTACTTC.

This clone has only a few counts. The V gene is TRBV5-6, the J gene TRBJ1-1; 11 bases agree with TRBD1. The germline CDR1 and CDR2 sequences are SGHDT and YYEEEE. Trimming took 3 bases from V and 4 from J; bases not matched to a gene: 5. The CDR3 has 15 amino acids. CDR3 amino acids: CASSSPGTGGTEAFF. The CDR3 DNA is TGTGCCAGCAGCTCCCCCGGGACAGGGGGCACTGAAGCTTTCTTT.

This clone was seen a single time. The rearrangement uses TRBV2 and TRBJ2-5; 14 nucleotides agree with TRBD2. Trimming at V came to 4 bases and at J to 7 bases, leaving 5 bases not matched to a gene. This CDR3 contains 15 residues. The V gene's germline CDR1 is SNHLY and CDR2 FYNNEI. CDR3 loop: CASSVTSGGAGTQYF. The CDR3 nucleotides are TGTGCCAGCAGTGTGACTAGCGGGGGGGCCGGGACCCAGTACTTC.

J is TRBJ2-4 and V is TRBV18; tentative D call: TRBD1 (6 bases). V gave up 2 bases and J gave up 0 bases, with 11 bases separating them. CDR1 and CDR2 (germline): KGHSH, LQKENI. The CDR3 covers 16 residues. The CDR3 spells CASSPAGAGAKNIQYF. The CDR3 bases are TGTGCCAGCTCACCAGCAGGGGCAGGAGCCAAAAACATTCAGTACTTC. The full variable domain, its missing parts supplied by reference TRBV18 and TRBJ2-4, is NAGVMQNPRHLVRRRGQEARLRCSPMKGHSHVYWYRQLPEEGLKFMVYLQKENIIDESGMPKERFSAEFPKEGPSILRIQQVVRGDSAAYFCASSPAGAGAKNIQYFGAGTRLSVL.

The chain links TRBV14 to TRBJ2-7, with D possibly TRBD2 on 7 matching bases. V lost 3 bases to trimming and J lost 1 base, with 19 bases between them. Germline V gene sequence: CDR1 SGHDN, CDR2 FVKESK. The CDR3 consists of 17 residues. CDR3 in DNA: TGTGCCAGCAGCCATCTAGGGGGGGAATCCCTTTCCTACGAGCAGTACTTC. The encoded protein is CASSHLGGESLSYEQYF. The full variable domain, completed using reference TRBV14 and TRBJ2-7, is EAGVTQFPSHSVIEKGQTVTLRCDPISGHDNLYWYRRVMGKEIKFLLHFVKESKQDESGMPNNRFLAERTGGTYSTLKVQPAELEDSGVYFCASSHLGGESLSYEQYFGPGTRLTVT.